The clone carrying this T cell receptor (beta chain) was found many times. This record comes from a study of CD8 T cells in ankylosing spondylitis. TCRdb itself ran the 5' RACE reads through MiXCR, one entry per CDR3 protein. The sample contains under 150,000 distinct CDR3 sequences, approximately 10% of which appear only once. V lost 0 bases and J 5 bases, leaving 16 bases between the germline ends. This CDR3 contains 16 residues. The germline CDR1 and CDR2 sequences are MNHEY and SVGAGI. This TCR came from a male donor with ankylosing spondylitis or in good health (not recorded which). This chain joins TRBV6-5 and TRBJ2-5; D may be TRBD2 (6 bases). Sequences were obtained from blood, either unsorted or a sorted T cell fraction (not recorded which). This CDR3 is CASSYSSPGVGETQYF. The CDR3 DNA is TGTGCCAGCAGTTACTCGTCTCCGGGAGTTGGGGAGACCCAGTACTTC.